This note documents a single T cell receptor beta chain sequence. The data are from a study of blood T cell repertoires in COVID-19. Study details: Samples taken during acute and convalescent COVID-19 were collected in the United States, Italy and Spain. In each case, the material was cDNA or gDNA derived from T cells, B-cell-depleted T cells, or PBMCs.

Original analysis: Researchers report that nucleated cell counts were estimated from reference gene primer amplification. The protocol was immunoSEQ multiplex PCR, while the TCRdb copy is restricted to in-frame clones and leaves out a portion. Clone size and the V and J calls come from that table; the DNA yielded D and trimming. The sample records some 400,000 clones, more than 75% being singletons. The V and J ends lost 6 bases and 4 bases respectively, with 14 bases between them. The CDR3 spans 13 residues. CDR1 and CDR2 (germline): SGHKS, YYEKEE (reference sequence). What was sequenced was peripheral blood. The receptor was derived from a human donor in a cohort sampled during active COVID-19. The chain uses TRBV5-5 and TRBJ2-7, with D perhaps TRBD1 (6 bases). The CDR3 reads CASTLVQGYEQYF. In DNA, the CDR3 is TGTGCCAGCACTCTCGTTCAGGGGTACGAGCAGTACTTC.